One sample yielded the 27 T cell receptor beta chains listed below, sequenced in a study of blood T cell repertoires in COVID-19. This table comes from immunoSEQ multiplex PCR, and its TCRdb copy is limited to in-frame clones, with some not included. In the table there are more than 200,000 clones, 86% of which are singletons. Input material: peripheral blood. Source of these receptors: a man aged 45-60 years with acute or convalescent COVID-19.

The chain employs TRBV7-9 and TRBJ2-1; 8 nucleotides agree with TRBD2. The junction had 6 bases not matched to a gene; V was cut back by 5 bases and J by 6 bases. This CDR3 has 14 residues. The germline CDR1 and CDR2 sequences are SEHNR and FQNEAQ (reference sequence). CDR3 nucleotide sequence: TGTGCCAGCAGCGTAGGGACTAGGTTCAATGAGCAGTTCTTC. Protein product: CASSVGTRFNEQFF.

V and J are TRBV5-8 and TRBJ2-1, with D tentatively TRBD2 (6 bases). CDR1 SGHTS and CDR2 YDEGEE come from the germline V gene. This CDR3 region has 14 residues. V was clipped by 2 bases and J by 6 bases, with 12 bases between them. The CDR3, as DNA: TGTGCCAGCAGCTTCAGGCGGGGCCGCAATGAGCAGTTCTTC. Residues: CASSFRRGRNEQFF.

This clone was counted once. The rearrangement uses TRBV10-3 and TRBJ2-5; 7 nucleotides match TRBD2. CDR1 and CDR2 (germline): ENHRY, SYGVKD. The V and J ends lost 5 bases and 2 bases, in that order; junction bases with no gene match: 8. This CDR3 spans 15 amino acids. The CDR3 DNA follows: TGTGCCATCAGTTCATCGCTAGCGGTACAAGAGACCCAGTACTTC. Protein sequence: CAISSSLAVQETQYF.

This chain uses TRBV6-5 with TRBJ1-2; 10 bases line up with TRBD1. The germline CDR1 and CDR2 sequences are MNHEY and SVGAGI. V shed 5 bases and J 5 bases; nucleotides not matched to a gene: 5. The CDR3 covers 14 residues. The CDR3 region has the DNA TGTGCCAGCAGTCCGGGACAGGGGAGGTATGGCTACACCTTC. Translated: CASSPGQGRYGYTF.

CDR3 sequence: CASSERAGRTEAFF. The CDR3 DNA follows: TGTGCCAGCAGTGAACGGGCAGGGAGGACTGAAGCTTTCTTT. The chain is built from TRBV2 and TRBJ1-1; a possible D gene is TRBD1 (5 bases). Germline V lookup: CDR1 SNHLY, CDR2 FYNNEI. This CDR3 region has 14 residues. Trimming took 2 bases from V and 5 from J, leaving 12 bases between them.

This chain joins TRBV12-5 and TRBJ2-5, with D perhaps matching TRBD1 (5 bases). V dropped 1 base and J dropped 0 bases, with 6 bases sitting between them. There are 14 residues in the CDR3. In germline, CDR1 is LGHNT, CDR2 FRNRAP. The CDR3, as DNA: TGTGCTAGTGGTTTGGGACAGTACCAAGAGACCCAGTACTTC. Protein sequence: CASGLGQYQETQYF.

The rearrangement links TRBV5-1 to TRBJ1-2; 7 nucleotides match TRBD1. The junction had 6 bases not matched to a gene; V was cut back by 4 bases and J by 3 bases. Germline values: CDR1 SGHRS, CDR2 YFSETQ. This CDR3 region has 14 residues. CDR3 sequence reads: CASSTPGQDYGYTF. CDR3 nucleotides: TGCGCCAGCAGCACCCCCGGACAGGACTATGGCTACACCTTC.

The V gene is TRBV5-4, the J gene TRBJ1-2; 10 bases line up with TRBD1. Germline loops: CDR1 SGHNT, CDR2 YYREEE (reference sequence). This CDR3 has 18 amino acids. Losses at the gene ends were 0 bases for V and 3 bases for J; bases not matched to a gene: 11. The CDR3 DNA is TGTGCCAGCAGCTTGGGGATCACCTTGACAGGGGGCGACTATGGCTACACCTTC. Encoded protein: CASSLGITLTGGDYGYTF.

The V call is TRBV27, the J call TRBJ2-7, with 9 nucleotides matching TRBD1. CDR3 length equals 16 residues. The J segment lost 1 base and the V segment lost 6 bases, leaving 10 bases of the junction unmatched. CDR1 and CDR2 (germline): MNHEY, SMNVEV (reference sequence). Here the CDR3 DNA reads TGTGCCAGCAGCCGCCTAGGGACAGGGTTTTCCTACGAGCAGTACTTC. This translates into CASSRLGTGFSYEQYF.

The chain combines TRBV19 with TRBJ1-3; 11 bases fit TRBD1. The ends lost 9 bases at V and 4 bases at J; junction bases unmatched: 8. Germline CDR1 LNHDA, CDR2 SQIVND (reference sequence). This CDR3 is 15 amino acids long. The CDR3 reads CASSGQGAGGNTIYF. Written as DNA, the CDR3 is TGTGCCAGCTCCGGACAGGGGGCAGGGGGAAACACCATATATTTT.

This rearrangement joins TRBV6-1 to TRBJ1-6, with no clear D. This CDR3 has 17 residues. The ends were cut back, 0 bases at V and 0 bases at J, with 9 bases in the middle. Germline V lookup: CDR1 MNHNS, CDR2 SASEGT. CDR3 DNA sequence: TGTGCCAGCAGTGAAGCTCCAACGAGCTCCTATAATTCACCCCTCCACTTT. The encoded protein is CASSEAPTSSYNSPLHF.

The chain employs TRBV10-1 and TRBJ2-2; unclear D gene. This CDR3 has 12 residues. Trimming took 6 bases from V and 4 from J, leaving 6 bases between them. CDR1 and CDR2 (germline): WNHNN, SYGVQD (reference sequence). The DNA of the CDR3 is TGCGCCAGCAGCTTCCCCACCGGGGAGCTGTTTTTT. Translating it yields CASSFPTGELFF.

The V call is TRBV3-1 (or the pseudogene TRBV3-2), the J call TRBJ1-2; TRBD1 agrees at 10 bases. V lost 3 bases, J lost 0 bases, and 7 bases stayed unmatched. Looked up from germline, CDR1 is LGHDT and CDR2 is YNNKEL (reference sequence). The CDR3 covers 17 residues. As DNA, the CDR3 is TGTGCCAGCAGCCACTTTAGGGGGACAGGGGCTAACTATGGCTACACCTTC. Translating gives CASSHFRGTGANYGYTF.

The chain joins TRBV27 to TRBJ1-1; TRBD1 is a possible D gene (5 bases). The CDR3 is made up of 19 amino acids. Germline CDR1 MNHEY, CDR2 SMNVEV (reference sequence). Trimming left V 6 bases short and J 4 bases short, with 30 bases between. The CDR3 DNA follows: TGTGCCAGCAGCCAGTTCGCGTCGGGAGGGGCCCAGTGGGGCACTGAAGCTTTCTTT. Residues: CASSQFASGGAQWGTEAFF.

This clone came up many times. The gene calls are TRBV9 and TRBJ1-1; D may be TRBD1 (5 bases). The germline CDR1 and CDR2 sequences are SGDLS and YYNGEE. V dropped 3 bases and J dropped 1 base, with 10 bases sitting between them. The CDR3 has 14 amino acids. The CDR3 DNA reads TGTGCCAGCAGCGGTGGTACAGGGAACACTGAAGCTTTCTTT. It translates to CASSGGTGNTEAFF.

The V call is TRBV5-6, the J call TRBJ1-1, with 7 nucleotides matching TRBD1. CDR3 length equals 16 residues. Germline V gene data show CDR1 as SGHDT and CDR2 as YYEEEE. The V segment lost 3 bases and the J segment 4 bases; nucleotides outside the gene matches: 12. CDR3 loop: CASSSLTGMLGTEAFF. The CDR3 DNA sequence: TGTGCCAGCAGCTCCCTGACAGGGATGCTTGGCACTGAAGCTTTCTTT. The complete variable domain, with remaining parts taken from reference TRBV5-6 and TRBJ1-1, reads DAGVTQSPTHLIKTRGQQVTLRCSPKSGHDTVSWYQQALGQGPQFIFQYYEEEERQRGNFPDRFSGHQFPNYSSELNVNALLLGDSALYLCASSSLTGMLGTEAFFGQGTRLTVV.

V gene TRBV5-4 combines with J gene TRBJ2-3; weak D call: TRBD1 (5 bases). The V gene's germline CDR1 is SGHNT and CDR2 YYREEE (reference sequence). The length of the CDR3 is 14 residues. The V end lost 1 base, the J end lost 2 bases, and 8 bases lay between the germline ends. The CDR3 protein is CASSLQGATDTQYF. The CDR3 region has the DNA TGTGCCAGCAGCTTGCAAGGGGCCACAGATACGCAGTATTTT.

This clone was observed a handful of times. This chain links TRBV4-1 with TRBJ1-2, with D tentatively TRBD1 (6 bases). The CDR3 has 15 amino acids. Germline values: CDR1 MGHRA, CDR2 YSYEKL. Trimming left V 1 base short and J 4 bases short, with 13 bases between. The CDR3 here is CASSQGRQEVYGYTF. In DNA form, the CDR3 reads TGCGCCAGCAGCCAAGGCCGACAGGAGGTCTATGGCTACACCTTC.

The gene calls are TRBV5-1 and TRBJ2-3; 14 positions match TRBD2. This CDR3 region has 15 residues. Germline V gene lookup returns CDR1 SGHRS and CDR2 YFSETQ. V was clipped by 4 bases and J by 6 bases; unmatched bases: 4. The CDR3 coding sequence is TGCGCCAGCAGCGGGACTAGCGGGGGTGCTGATACGCAGTATTTT. Amino acids: CASSGTSGGADTQYF.

This clone showed up just once. This rearrangement joins TRBV19 to TRBJ1-1, with a possible D match to TRBD1 (5 bases). This CDR3 comprises 14 residues. Germline V gene lookup returns CDR1 LNHDA and CDR2 SQIVND (reference sequence). The ends were cut back, 2 bases at V and 6 bases at J, with 13 bases in the middle. DNA of the CDR3: TGTGCCAGTAGTATAAGGGGTAGAGAATCTGAAGCTTTCTTT. This sequence encodes CASSIRGRESEAFF.

On this clone itself: Because the CDR3's place on the DNA is in doubt, the DNA is left out and the CDR3 is given as listed by TCRdb. The genes are TRBV11-2 and TRBJ2-7; the D call in the table, TRBD1, was not verified against the DNA. Germline-derived CDR1 and CDR2 are SGHAT and FQNNGV. The CDR3 is 18 residues long, ends included. CDR3 region: CASSLEFSLDRGHYEQYF.

The chain has TRBV5-1 and TRBJ2-7; D perhaps matches TRBD2 (6 bases). The CDR3 has 14 residues. Germline V lookup: CDR1 SGHRS, CDR2 YFSETQ. The V end was cut by 1 base, the J end by 1 base, with 9 bases between. The CDR3 loop reads CASSLSGLSYEQYF. The CDR3 DNA reads as TGCGCCAGCAGCTTGTCCGGACTATCCTACGAGCAGTACTTC.

The V and J genes are TRBV3-1 (or the pseudogene TRBV3-2) and TRBJ1-3, with 7 bases identical to TRBD1. The V segment lost 4 bases and the J segment 3 bases; nucleotides outside the gene matches: 6. Germline-derived CDR1 and CDR2 are LGHDT and YNNKEL (reference sequence). The CDR3 totals 15 residues. The CDR3 protein is CASSPMTGNGNTIYF. In DNA form, the CDR3 reads TGTGCCAGCAGCCCGATGACAGGGAATGGAAACACCATATATTTT.

The chain joins TRBV6-5 to TRBJ2-6; possibly TRBD1 for D (5 bases). Germline V gene sequence: CDR1 MNHEY, CDR2 SVGAGI. V lost 4 bases and J 4 bases, leaving 11 bases between the germline ends. CDR3 length: 15 amino acids. This CDR3 is CASSFQGTGANVLTF. CDR3 nucleotide sequence: TGTGCCAGCAGTTTTCAGGGAACCGGGGCCAACGTCCTGACTTTC.

This chain joins TRBV7-6 and TRBJ2-4, with TRBD1 as a possible D gene (5 bases). Germline assignment: CDR1 SGHVS and CDR2 FNYEAQ. Trimming removed 1 base at V and 8 bases at J, with 9 bases between. The CDR3 sequence is 13 residues long. The CDR3: CASSLGGLDIQYF. DNA of the CDR3: TGTGCCAGCAGCTTAGGGGGCTTGGACATTCAGTACTTC.

The chain uses TRBV2 and TRBJ1-1; no clear D. Germline CDR1 reads SNHLY; CDR2 reads FYNNEI. This CDR3 is built from 15 residues. The V gene lost 7 bases and the J gene lost 1 base, with 16 bases spanning the gap. In nucleotides, the CDR3 is TGTGCCAGCATTCCCGAGGTGGTAAAGAACACTGAAGCTTTCTTT. This encodes CASIPEVVKNTEAFF. The whole variable domain, remainder taken from reference TRBV2 and TRBJ1-1, is EPEVTQTPSHQVTQMGQEVILRCVPISNHLYFYWYRQILGQKVEFLVSFYNNEISEKSEIFDDQFSVERPDGSNFTLKIRSTKLEDSAMYFCASIPEVVKNTEAFFGQGTRLTVV.

The chain links TRBV18 to TRBJ1-2; the match to TRBD1 covers 7 bases. From germline, CDR1 is KGHSH and CDR2 LQKENI. This CDR3 has 15 residues. The J segment lost 4 bases and the V segment lost 1 base, leaving 6 bases of the junction unmatched. The CDR3 region has the DNA TGTGCCAGCTCACCACAAGGACAGGCCGTCTATGGCTACACCTTC. This sequence encodes CASSPQGQAVYGYTF.